This note documents a single TCR beta chain sequence. Based on its abundance in the sample, this clonotype is medium-sized (0.01 to 0.1%). Its antigen target is currently unknown. Per-base qualities were not stored, and no clone one base away is much larger. This sample stems from a study of T cells generated in artificial thymic organoids (dated by TCRdb to the late 2010s). Broadly, across the study: In some experiments, thymic T cells were further FACS-purified to deplete CD4 immature single positive or double positive precursors. The study compared TCR alpha and beta CDR3 repertoires of CD8 single positive T cells derived from in vitro artificial thymic organoids with the repertoires of thymic and peripheral blood naive CD8 T cells. The repertoire sequencing data shown were described as representative of three independent experiments.

Separate semi-nested PCR amplifications were run for the TCRalpha and TCRbeta libraries, using Advantage 2 and reverse primers located in the TRAC or TRBC constant regions. First-strand cDNA synthesis used between about 3 and 500 ng of total RNA. The TCR cDNA libraries were generated by 5'-RACE using the SMARTer PCR cDNA Synthesis kit, with a poly-dT primer driving first-strand synthesis. The semi-nested reverse primers in the constant regions carried 5-nucleotide sample-specific barcodes, and the PCR products were cleaned up with the Zymo DNA Clean and Concentrator-5 kit. Up to ten barcoded samples were pooled, ligated to Illumina adaptors and sequenced as 2 x 150 bp paired-end reads on an Illumina MiSeq. From the authors' description of their analysis: Demultiplexed reads were aligned with BLAT to a custom library of all human TRAV, TRAJ, TRBV, TRBD and TRBJ combinations from IMGT. The best BLAT hits were picked using pslCDnaFilter (-maxAligns=1, -ignoreIntrons), and custom Perl scripts were used to calculate clonotype frequencies. Starting from the raw public reads, TCRdb applied fastp trimming at Q25, assembled clones with MiXCR and retained in-frame beta chains. Each entry merges the rows of one CDR3 protein and shows their most common DNA and genes. TCRdb assigned the V and J calls; the authors' analysis was not used. This sample comprises around 2,500 distinct CDR3 sequences, approximately 11% of them detected only once. Together, the top ten hold 2.8% of the sample.

Study-wide findings and limitations: Organoid-derived CD8 single positive T cells showed physiological TCR clonotype diversity comparable to thymic and blood naive CD8 T cells.

Primary CD8+ T cells were enriched with magnetic beads using the Miltenyi CD8+ T cell Isolation Kit. Organoid and thymic CD3+TCRalphabeta+CD8 single positive T cells were FACS sorted before RNA extraction. For each sample, total RNA was purified from around 40,000 to 200,000 sorted cells using the RNeasy Micro kit, and RNA quality was checked on an Agilent RNA 6000 Nano chip. To release thymocytes, the researchers dissected thymic fragments, broke them apart by pipetting, and passed the material through a 70 um strainer. Reading from cysteine to phenylalanine, the CDR3 counts 14 amino acids. The kept DNA is CDR3 alone, 42 bases in frame from the first base. CDR1 and CDR2, looked up from the germline V gene (reference sequence), are SEHNR and FQNEAQ. Ends trimmed: V by 3 bases, J by 6 bases; bases unmatched to a gene: 7.

Input material: naive CD8+ T cells from the thymus. The intended sense of this specimen's cell subset or site label: CD3+TCRalphabeta+CD8SP T cells; for blood, CD45RO-CCR7+ naive CD8+ T cells. The sequence derives from a human donor who gave cord blood stem cells for thymic organoid culture, a cardiac surgery patient who gave postnatal thymus, or a blood donor (not recorded which). The chain is encoded by TRBV7-9 joined to TRBJ1-2, and 7 junction bases match TRBD1. The DNA is as follows: TGTGCCAGCAGCTTGTCCGGACAGGTGGATGGCTACACCTTC. It is translated as CASSLSGQVDGYTF.